The sequence of this T cell receptor beta chain was determined in a study of blood T cell repertoires in COVID-19. Across the whole study: Whether acute or convalescent, the COVID-19 samples came from the United States, Italy and Spain. Sources were T cells, B-cell-depleted T cells, or PBMCs; the material itself was cDNA or gDNA.

This CDR3 is 14 amino acids long. The V gene's germline CDR1 is SGHTA and CDR2 FQGNSA. V was clipped by 6 bases and J by 4 bases; unmatched bases: 4. Original methodology: Nucleated cell number was recorded as an estimate derived from reference gene primer amplification. Method: immunoSEQ multiplex PCR; TCRdb's copy keeps in-frame clones and lacks some. V and J calls and clone size are given by that table; D and trimming were obtained from the DNA. The sample includes about 190,000 clones, around 90% of them seen just once. The sample consisted of peripheral blood. The source is a man in his forties or fifties with acute or convalescent COVID-19. This sequence joins TRBV7-2 and TRBJ2-3, with 10 bases identical to TRBD1. The CDR3 loop is CASSGGQGADTQYF. In nucleotides, the CDR3 is TGTGCCAGCAGTGGAGGACAGGGGGCAGATACGCAGTATTTT.